The rows below give T cell receptor beta chains drawn from one sample of a study of blood T cell repertoires in COVID-19. Assay: immunoSEQ multiplex PCR; the TCRdb copy retains only in-frame clones and omits some. The data contain around 190,000 clones, 88% of them singletons. Sample: peripheral blood. These receptors all stem from a man aged 50 to 59 with COVID-19, enrolled during active disease. The CDR3 runs from the conserved cysteine through the conserved F or W.

>TRBJ2-1|TRBV7-9
CASRVKSGRMGDNEQFF
>TRBJ1-2|TRBV4-1
CASSQVVGQGANYGYTF
>TRBJ2-7|TRBV6-2/TRBV6-3
CASSPQVAGSLHDYEQYF
>TRBJ2-5|TRBV5-4
CASSLGQEVETQYF
>TRBJ1-5|TRBV20-1
CSASPPDRGGQPQHF
>TRBJ2-1|TRBV9
CASSVSAAPYNEQFF
>TRBJ1-3|TRBV9
CASSPVPGQGAIGNTIYF
>TRBJ2-3|TRBV9
CASSAAGGSDTQYF
>TRBJ1-2|TRBV25-1
CASSEGRGRTYGYTF
>TRBJ1-4|TRBV6-1
CASSEGRGKEKLFF
>TRBJ2-7|TRBV5-1
CASSLGGLAGGKSYEQYF
>TRBJ2-5|TRBV2
CASSGQRGGETQYF
>TRBJ2-1|TRBV18
CASSPDGRPRNEQFF
>TRBJ2-5|TRBV2
CASSDWTSGGGETQYF
>TRBJ2-7|TRBV19
CASSSTDGTGLYEQYF
>TRBJ2-1|TRBV7-2
CASSLEGGGVSYNEQFF
>TRBJ1-6|TRBV2
CASSETENSPLHF
>TRBJ2-3|TRBV24-1
CATSDPGKSTDTQYF
>TRBJ2-5|TRBV5-6
CASSYDRQETQYF
>TRBJ2-3|TRBV4-2
CASSLGLVGGGRADSTDTQYF
>TRBJ1-6|TRBV14
CASSPDRSSYNSPLHF
>TRBJ2-3|TRBV18
CASSPPAGGDTQYF
>TRBJ2-1|TRBV9
CASSVGLDDEQFF
>TRBJ1-4|TRBV4-2
CASSRRTGFGEKLFF
>TRBJ2-7|TRBV9
CASSVLPGGSYEQYF
>TRBJ1-3|TRBV5-6
CASSLAGSGNTIYF
>TRBJ2-3|TRBV5-1
CASSLAGGPTDTQYF
>TRBJ1-1|TRBV2
CASTTVGAHTEAFF
>TRBJ2-3|TRBV4-2
CASSQDLTSGTDTQYF
>TRBJ1-1|TRBV5-1
CASSLDYRLGQGAFF
>TRBJ1-2|TRBV7-8
CASSLKTGRRHGYTF
>TRBJ1-5|TRBV2
CASSLTGVNQPQHF
>TRBJ1-3|TRBV11-2
CASSPIVGNTIYF
>TRBJ2-3|TRBV6-2/TRBV6-3
CASSGPTDTQYF
>TRBJ2-3|TRBV18
CASSPGLAATDTQYF
>TRBJ2-1|TRBV5-5
CASSLVVSGYNEQFF
>TRBJ2-3|TRBV21-1
CASSDRDRVGTDTQYF
>TRBJ1-2|TRBV5-1
CASSPEQGNYGYTF
>TRBJ1-1|TRBV10-3
CAIRGQGANEAFF
>TRBJ1-3|TRBV21-1
CASSKPAHGQGIHGNTIYF
>TRBJ2-1|TRBV15
CATSREGGLADNEQFF
>TRBJ1-5|TRBV5-6
CASSFQGTTGVSNQPQHF
>TRBJ2-7|TRBV11-2
CASSLGVSGSFDEQYF